This T cell receptor beta chain is drawn from a study of cytomegalovirus exposure and HLA in healthy donors. Regarding this clone: Its antigen remains unknown.

Likely unrecorded immune exposures existed in these nominally healthy donors. V lost 4 bases to trimming and J lost 6 bases; unmatched junction nucleotides: 7. Germline assignment: CDR1 SGHRS and CDR2 YFSETQ. The CDR3 loop spans 13 amino acids. Findings of the study overall: With further analysis later on, most CMV-associated TCR beta chains appeared HLA-restricted. 87-base-pair reads could not separate some V segments, including TRBV6-2 and TRBV6-3. In a later analysis, TCR association rates varied by HLA locus: DRB1 most, HLA-C fewest.

With 60 Vbeta and 13 Jbeta primers, the PCR was carried out. Using immunoSEQ multiplex PCR, the repertoire was profiled, and TCRdb retains in-frame clones only, with some absent. The sample holds over 150,000 clones; over 70% are singletons and the top ten take approximately 1.3%. The chain joins TRBV5-1 to TRBJ2-7; the match to TRBD2 covers 7 bases. The TCR was taken from a boy younger than 10 in good health and CMV-seronegative. The sample taken for sequencing was PBMCs. CDR3 region: CASSQRGSVEQYF. CDR3 sequence (DNA): TGCGCCAGCAGCCAGCGCGGGAGTGTCGAGCAGTACTTC.